This entry is about one TCR beta chain. No cognate antigen has been identified for it. One base away there is no much larger clone; base qualities are not given. V gives up 3 bases and J gives up 6 bases, and the segment between their germline ends measures 17 bases. The CDR3 runs 15 amino acids, cysteine and phenylalanine included. The read is trimmed to its CDR3 DNA, 45 bases read in frame from base 1. The germline V gene (reference sequence) sets CDR1 to SEHNR and CDR2 to FQNEAQ. Using the deep immunoSEQ assay, multiplex PCR amplified TCR CDR3 regions from genomic DNA. For each cell subset, the extracted genomic DNA was distributed evenly across all wells of several immunoSEQ 96-well plates, and each plate served as one replicate. Each replicate PCR for sorted subsets received roughly 0.2 ug genomic DNA, equal to some 32,000 T cell genomes. The purified libraries were quantified using a Qubit 3.0 fluorometer, sized with a Bioanalyzer 2100, and then quantified again using the KAPA Library Quantification kit. Every immunoSEQ 96-well plate was sequenced on a dedicated single-read 150-cycle Illumina NextSeq 550 flow cell. Regarding the original processing steps: The immunoSEQ output contained only junctional sequences without quality scores, so filtering could not match that applied to full-length reads. Sequences were annotated with PyIR, a Python wrapper for IgBLAST v1.9, and V/J genes and CDR3 were assigned using IMGT germline references. Reads with weak V/J assignments (E-value above 1e-6), missing CDR3, stop codons, out-of-frame junctions, or ambiguous translated residues were removed. V3J clonotypes were defined as sequences sharing an identical inferred V gene, J gene, and CDR3 amino acid sequence. To compute the percentage overlap between repertoires, the number of shared unique clonotypes was divided by the size of the smaller repertoire. Three approaches were used to assess repertoire richness: RTK rarefaction, the Chao1 estimator, and Recon v2.1 estimates of unobserved clonotypes. OLGA was used to compute generation probabilities for all TCRbeta clonotypes that the gDNA method yielded from four donors. In TCRdb, the immuneACCESS table is reduced to in-frame sequences with V and J assigned. These tables do not hold every clone; where another copy was compared, an unresolved V gene accounts for under half, and the others remain unexplained. D and trimming come from the DNA, and the V and J calls and clone size come from that table. The sample yields millions of clones; around nine tenths were counted once. The ten largest account for about 0.13% of the sample.

This specimen belongs to a study of shared clonotypes between healthy human individuals (dated by TCRdb to 2020 to 2021). Study-wide context: A few men and a couple of women, aged 18 to 49 years, made up the cohort. For each donor, CD4 naive and CD4 memory were each given three plates, CD8 naive was given two plates, and CD8 memory was given one plate. To estimate repertoire size and how much clonotypes are shared between individuals, the study performed deep sequencing of blood TCR repertoires from roughly five healthy adults. To increase sequencing depth and limit assay-specific biases, different laboratories used diverse techniques to prepare libraries and sequence TCR repertoires. Each donor's leukapheresis produced roughly between roughly 0.85 and 10 billion PBMCs. Points the paper makes about the study in general: Naive subsets generally had larger estimated clonotype richness than memory subsets. Pairwise subsampling indicated that sequencing depth was expected to affect the degree of clonotype sharing among donors. Across a handful of donors, about 5.2% of naive CD4, approximately 3.5% of naive CD8, 2.3% of memory CD4, and roughly 0.4% of memory CD8 clonotypes were shared. Only blood was sampled, and tissue TCR repertoires likely differ from those in blood. Rarefaction of sorted-subset datasets indicated incomplete sequencing despite the large sequencing depth. The genetic and exposure-history diversity represented was limited by the small number of donors. Clonotypes shared by all four sorted-subset donors showed higher generation probabilities than non-shared clonotypes.

The donors were healthy, HIV-negative adults who had no recently reported acute infections or vaccinations. All donors were Caucasian adults living in Nashville, Tennessee, USA. CD4+ T cells were enriched by magnetic negative selection; naive cells were then positively selected on CD45RA, and the negative fraction formed the memory subset. Blood was collected by leukapheresis, and PBMCs were isolated by Ficoll-Histopaque density gradient centrifugation and then cryopreserved in liquid nitrogen vapor phase. Analytical flow cytometry was used to check the purity and quantity of each magnetically sorted T cell population. From each sorted fraction, genomic DNA was isolated and quantified by UV absorbance on a Nanodrop 2000c.

This TCR came from a man aged 18 to 29 in good health. Sequencing was carried out using naive CD4+ T cells sorted from blood. The sample's cell subset or site label, in plain terms: CD45RA+ positively selected. Here the chain combines TRBV7-9 and TRBJ1-2, with no reliable assignment of the D segment. The CDR3 region: CASSLGSMTVDGYTF. The sequenced DNA is TGTGCCAGCAGCTTGGGCAGTATGACTGTGGATGGCTACACCTTC.